This paragraph covers one TCR beta chain sequence. The sample is drawn from a study of blood T cell repertoires in COVID-19. In the study overall: Collection of acute and convalescent COVID-19 samples took place in the United States, Italy and Spain. The cDNA or gDNA used as material had been derived from T cells, B-cell-depleted T cells, or PBMCs.

Study processing details: Researchers report that nucleated cell counts were estimated from reference gene primer amplification. The data were produced by immunoSEQ multiplex PCR, yet TCRdb's version contains in-frame clones alone and is incomplete. For V, J and clone size, that table is used; D and trimming come from the DNA. The sample holds more than 200,000 clones, roughly 87% seen once. CDR1 is SNHLY and CDR2 is FYNNEI in the germline V gene. The V and J ends lost 6 bases and 0 bases respectively, with 9 bases between them. The CDR3 contains 15 residues. This sequence originates from a human donor in a cohort sampled during active COVID-19. The gene calls are TRBV2 and TRBJ2-6; maybe TRBD1 (6 bases). The sample taken for sequencing was peripheral blood. The CDR3 loop is CASSRGYSGANVLTF. In DNA form, the CDR3 reads TGTGCCAGCAGCAGGGGTTACTCTGGGGCCAACGTCCTGACTTTC.